One sample yielded the 28 T cell receptor beta chains listed below, sequenced in a study of blood T cell repertoires in COVID-19. The assay was immunoSEQ multiplex PCR, and TCRdb's table has in-frame clones only and misses some. The sample carries approximately 46,000 clones, roughly 80% recorded once. The sample consisted of peripheral blood. These receptors originate from a human donor in a cohort sampled during active COVID-19.

This chain connects TRBV5-4 to TRBJ1-1; 7 nucleotides line up with TRBD1. Trimming cost V 4 bases and J 5 bases; bases outside gene matches: 5. Germline V lookup: CDR1 SGHNT, CDR2 YYREEE (reference sequence). This CDR3 is built from 13 residues. The CDR3 region has the DNA TGTGCCAGCAGCGCGGGACAGAATACTGAAGCTTTCTTT. As protein: CASSAGQNTEAFF. The full variable domain, completed using reference TRBV5-4 and TRBJ1-1, is ETGVTQSPTHLIKTRGQQVTLRCSSQSGHNTVSWYQQALGQGPQFIFQYYREEENGRGNFPPRFSGLQFPNYSSELNVNALELDDSALYLCASSAGQNTEAFFGQGTRLTVV.

This clone was observed a few times. This sequence joins TRBV11-2 and TRBJ1-2; TRBD1 might be the D (6 bases). The CDR3 is 12 residues long. Per germline, CDR1 SGHAT and CDR2 FQNNGV. V was cut by 4 bases and J by 5 bases, with 8 bases left in between. CDR3 in amino acids: CASSSGDYGYTF. CDR3 in DNA: TGTGCCAGCAGCTCAGGGGATTATGGCTACACCTTC.

The V and J genes are TRBV4-1 and TRBJ2-3, with a tentative D call TRBD1 (5 bases). The CDR3 loop spans 17 amino acids. From germline, CDR1 is MGHRA and CDR2 YSYEKL. V lost 0 bases to trimming and J lost 4 bases, with 17 bases between them. In DNA form, the CDR3 reads TGCGCCAGCAGCCAAGATCCGGCAGGGATCGTGGCAGATACGCAGTATTTT. It yields the protein CASSQDPAGIVADTQYF.

The V and J genes are TRBV7-2 and TRBJ2-5; weak D call: TRBD1 (6 bases). CDR1 and CDR2 (germline): SGHTA, FQGNSA. There are 14 residues in the CDR3. Trimming left V 7 bases short and J 5 bases short, with 17 bases between. In DNA form, the CDR3 reads TGTGCCAGCAACTTTGGACAGCTGGGGGAGACCCAGTACTTC. Translation: CASNFGQLGETQYF.

The chain is built from TRBV24-1 and TRBJ2-7; 7 positions match TRBD1. The V gene end was trimmed by 7 bases and the J gene end by 2 bases; junction bases not matched to a gene: 10. The CDR3 extends over 15 amino acids. Germline CDR1 and CDR2: KGHDR and SFDVKD. CDR3 amino acids: CATSTRTGITYEQYF. The DNA of the CDR3 is TGTGCCACCAGCACAAGGACAGGAATAACCTACGAGCAGTACTTC.

This sequence joins TRBV5-6 and TRBJ2-7, with TRBD1 matching over 7 bases. This CDR3 spans 12 amino acids. The junction had 5 bases not matched to a gene; V was cut back by 4 bases and J by 7 bases. CDR1 is SGHDT and CDR2 is YYEEEE in the germline V gene. In DNA form, the CDR3 reads TGTGCCAGCAGCCCAACAGGGGTTGAGCAGTACTTC. It is translated as CASSPTGVEQYF. Full variable domain (remainder filled in from reference TRBV5-6 and TRBJ2-7): DAGVTQSPTHLIKTRGQQVTLRCSPKSGHDTVSWYQQALGQGPQFIFQYYEEEERQRGNFPDRFSGHQFPNYSSELNVNALLLGDSALYLCASSPTGVEQYFGPGTRLTVT.

The rearrangement links TRBV28 to TRBJ1-1; 9 bases fit TRBD1. The CDR3 covers 15 residues. Germline loops: CDR1 MDHEN, CDR2 SYDVKM. The ends lost 4 bases at V and 7 bases at J; junction bases unmatched: 10. Written as DNA, the CDR3 is TGTGCCAGCAGTTCCCTTAGAGGGACAGGGTATGAAGCTTTCTTT. This gives the protein CASSSLRGTGYEAFF.

This chain connects TRBV18 to TRBJ2-5; the D gene is possibly TRBD1 (5 bases). This CDR3 comprises 15 residues. V lost 2 bases and J 4 bases, leaving 14 bases between the germline ends. Per the germline V gene, CDR1 is KGHSH and CDR2 is LQKENI. CDR3: CASSPDPGNTETQYF. The CDR3 nucleotides read TGTGCCAGCTCACCAGACCCAGGGAATACAGAGACCCAGTACTTC.

In nucleotides, the CDR3 is TGTGCCAGCGCGGGGGGAAGGAACTACGAGCAGTACTTC. It yields the protein CASAGGRNYEQYF. V and J are TRBV19 and TRBJ2-7, with 8 nucleotides matching TRBD2. Germline CDR1 and CDR2: LNHDA and SQIVND (reference sequence). The length of the CDR3 is 13 residues. J lost 3 bases, V lost 9 bases, and 7 bases had no gene match.

This clone was seen only once. The rearrangement uses TRBV6-5 and TRBJ2-7, with 8 bases lining up with TRBD2. Germline V gene data show CDR1 as MNHEY and CDR2 as SVGAGI. The V and J ends lost 2 bases and 4 bases, in that order; junction bases with no gene match: 7. The CDR3 is made up of 15 amino acids. CDR3 coding DNA: TGTGCCAGCAGTTACCGGGGGGGGCTAGATTACGAGCAGTACTTC. Translation: CASSYRGGLDYEQYF.

The chain combines TRBV25-1 with TRBJ1-1; TRBD1 aligns across 7 bases. This CDR3 comprises 15 residues. CDR1 is MGHDK, CDR2 SYGVNS, per germline. Trimming removed 4 bases from V and 2 bases from J; junction bases left unmatched: 7. The CDR3 bases are TGTGCCAGCAGTGCCGCCGGGACAGCAAACACTGAAGCTTTCTTT. Its protein product is CASSAAGTANTEAFF.

This clone appeared a single time. The rearrangement uses TRBV5-1 and TRBJ1-1; 10 positions agree with TRBD1. The CDR3 totals 15 residues. The germline V gene has CDR1 SGHRS and CDR2 YFSETQ. V shed 0 bases and J 6 bases; nucleotides not matched to a gene: 5. As DNA, the CDR3 is TGCGCCAGCAGCTTGGTGGGACAGGGGTTACCTGAAGCTTTCTTT. This codes for CASSLVGQGLPEAFF.

The chain combines TRBV11-3 with TRBJ1-1; D unresolved. The germline gives CDR1 SGHNT, CDR2 YENEEA. This CDR3 is 13 amino acids long. Trimming removed 2 bases at V and 5 bases at J, with 9 bases between. The CDR3: CASSLLADTEAFF. The CDR3 bases are TGTGCCAGCAGCTTACTGGCGGATACTGAAGCTTTCTTT. Drawing the rest from reference TRBV11-3 and TRBJ1-1, the complete variable domain is EAGVVQSPRYKIIEKKQPVAFWCNPISGHNTLYWYLQNLGQGPELLIRYENEEAVDDSQLPKDRFSAERLKGVDSTLKIQPAELGDSAVYLCASSLLADTEAFFGQGTRLTVV.

This chain joins TRBV5-1 and TRBJ1-1, with 12 nucleotides matching TRBD1. The CDR3 consists of 18 residues. Germline values: CDR1 SGHRS, CDR2 YFSETQ. V shed 4 bases and J 4 bases; nucleotides not matched to a gene: 14. The CDR3 loop reads CASSLLTGTGGAFTEAFF. The CDR3 coding sequence is TGCGCCAGCAGCCTCCTAACCGGGACAGGGGGCGCGTTCACTGAAGCTTTCTTT.

This chain joins TRBV27 and TRBJ2-1; TRBD2 matches 8 bases. V was pared by 5 bases and J by 4 bases, with 10 bases of the junction left unmatched. The CDR3 loop spans 16 amino acids. From germline, CDR1 is MNHEY and CDR2 SMNVEV (reference sequence). The CDR3 bases are TGTGCCAGCAGTGGACTGGCGGGGGGAGGGTACAATGAGCAGTTCTTC. This translates into CASSGLAGGGYNEQFF.

The genes are TRBV7-2 and TRBJ2-5, with D possibly TRBD2 on 6 matching bases. The CDR3 totals 12 residues. V was clipped by 5 bases and J by 13 bases, with 17 bases between them. CDR1 and CDR2 from the germline V gene are SGHTA and FQGNSA. CDR3 sequence reads: CASSMSPGLWYF. CDR3 sequence (DNA): TGTGCCAGCAGCATGTCCCCGGGACTGTGGTACTTC.

In this sample, this clone turned up a few times. V usage is TRBV6-6 and J usage is TRBJ1-5; TRBD1 might be the D (6 bases). CDR3 length: 14 amino acids. Germline CDR1 is MNHNY and CDR2 is SVGAGI (reference sequence). Trimming removed 5 bases at V and 7 bases at J, with 15 bases between. The chain's CDR3 is CASSRSGEGQPQHF. CDR3 nucleotide sequence: TGTGCCAGCAGTCGTTCAGGGGAAGGGCAGCCCCAGCATTTT.

This clone was detected only a few times. This chain uses TRBV9 with TRBJ2-3; TRBD2 matches 8 bases. The J segment lost 0 bases and the V segment lost 6 bases, leaving 9 bases of the junction unmatched. The CDR3 contains 16 residues. Per the germline V gene, CDR1 is SGDLS and CDR2 is YYNGEE. The CDR3 nucleotides read TGTGCCAGCACCAGCGGTCGGGGGGGCAGCACAGATACGCAGTATTTT. Protein sequence: CASTSGRGGSTDTQYF.

This sequence joins TRBV5-1 and TRBJ2-1; 8 bases agree with TRBD2. With V trimmed by 1 base and J by 3 bases, 6 bases remained unmatched. Per germline, CDR1 SGHRS and CDR2 YFSETQ. The CDR3 contains 16 residues. The CDR3 nucleotides read TGCGCCAGCAGCTTGACGGCGGGGGGATTCTACAATGAGCAGTTCTTC. Translated: CASSLTAGGFYNEQFF.

The genes are TRBV21-1 and TRBJ2-7; TRBD2, as called in the table, went unchecked against the DNA. TRBV21-1 is termed a pseudogene. The CDR3 loop spans 16 amino acids. The CDR3 sequence: CASSKGEPCFSYEQYF. CDR3 sequence (DNA): TGTGCCAGCAGCAAAGGAGAGCCCTGTTTCTCCTACGAGCAGTACTTC.

The J gene is TRBJ1-2, the V gene TRBV19; D may be TRBD1 (6 bases). The germline V gene has CDR1 LNHDA and CDR2 SQIVND (reference sequence). The ends were cut back, 3 bases at V and 6 bases at J, with 11 bases in the middle. This CDR3 region has 13 residues. The CDR3 reads CASSILGAHGYTF. CDR3 coding DNA: TGTGCCAGTAGTATTTTGGGGGCTCATGGCTACACCTTC.

The rearrangement links TRBV6-5 to TRBJ2-7; 9 positions agree with TRBD1. Germline loops: CDR1 MNHEY, CDR2 SVGAGI. The CDR3 sequence is 14 residues long. V was pared by 6 bases and J by 4 bases, with 7 bases of the junction left unmatched. CDR3 nucleotides: TGTGCCAGCAGCTCTTGGGACAGGGCTTACGAGCAGTACTTC. Protein sequence: CASSSWDRAYEQYF.

The rearrangement uses TRBV4-3 and TRBJ1-2; TRBD1 is a possible D gene (6 bases). CDR3 size: 13 residues. V was cut by 1 base and J by 10 bases, with 13 bases left in between. CDR1 LGHNA and CDR2 YSLEER come from the germline V gene. The CDR3 nucleotides are TGCGCCAGCAGCCAAGTGTCAGGGGACGACTACACCTTC. Its protein product is CASSQVSGDDYTF.

V gene TRBV5-1 combines with J gene TRBJ1-6; 8 bases are a match to TRBD1. V was pared by 2 bases and J by 2 bases, with 3 bases of the junction left unmatched. The germline V gene has CDR1 SGHRS and CDR2 YFSETQ. The CDR3 is 16 amino acids. The chain's CDR3 is CASSFGQGTYNSPLHF. CDR3 nucleotides: TGCGCCAGCAGCTTCGGACAGGGCACCTATAATTCACCCCTCCACTTT.

V usage is TRBV4-3 and J usage is TRBJ1-2; 10 bases align to TRBD1. The CDR3 is made up of 15 amino acids. Germline CDR1 is LGHNA and CDR2 is YSLEER. Trimming removed 3 bases from V and 7 bases from J; junction bases left unmatched: 8. Written as DNA, the CDR3 is TGCGCCAGCAGCCATTCTCGACAGGGGGCGGTTGGCTACACCTTC. It codes for CASSHSRQGAVGYTF.

This clone was seen a few times. The chain has TRBV5-1 and TRBJ1-3; tentatively, D is TRBD1 (5 bases). Trimming took off 3 bases at V and 0 bases at J, with 10 bases between the two ends. This CDR3 contains 15 residues. Looked up from germline, CDR1 is SGHRS and CDR2 is YFSETQ. DNA for the CDR3: TGCGCCAGCAGCTCGACGGGGGGCTCTGGAAACACCATATATTTT. Translated: CASSSTGGSGNTIYF.

The rearrangement joins TRBV4-1 to TRBJ2-2; D call uncertain. The V end lost 4 bases, the J end lost 5 bases, and 14 bases lay between the germline ends. Per germline, CDR1 MGHRA and CDR2 YSYEKL. This CDR3 region has 15 residues. The CDR3 here is CASSPTYLRTGELFF. The CDR3 nucleotides read TGCGCCAGCAGCCCAACATATTTGCGGACCGGGGAGCTGTTTTTT.

The DNA for the CDR3 is TGTGCCAGCAGTGAAGCGTCGGGGGGTTTGGGTGGCTACACCTTC. It translates to CASSEASGGLGGYTF. The chain recombines TRBV6-1 with TRBJ1-2; D might be TRBD1 (5 bases). V lost 0 bases and J lost 7, with 15 bases in between. CDR3 length equals 15 residues. The V gene's germline CDR1 is MNHNS and CDR2 SASEGT.